What follows describes a single T cell receptor (beta chain). These data are taken from a study of blood T cell repertoires in COVID-19. Study information: The United States, Italy and Spain supplied acute and convalescent COVID-19 samples. PBMCs, B-cell-depleted T cells, or T cells provided the cDNA or gDNA that made up the material.

Original methodology: Amplification of reference gene primers was used by the study to estimate nucleated cell counts. Data came from immunoSEQ multiplex PCR; TCRdb stores just in-frame clones and leaves some out. The V and J calls and clone size are taken from that table; D and trimming were inferred from the DNA. This sample has roughly 50,000 clones, with 65% to 90% found just once. V lost 7 bases, J lost 4 bases, and 16 bases lay in between. Per the germline V gene, CDR1 is LNHDA and CDR2 is SQIVND (reference sequence). The CDR3 runs to 14 residues. Material for sequencing was peripheral blood. This receptor was obtained from a human donor in a cohort sampled during active COVID-19. The chain combines TRBV19 with TRBJ1-2; no firm D call. CDR3 nucleotides: TGTGCCAGTAAAAAGAGGGAGATGGGCTATGGCTACACCTTC. Its protein product is CASKKREMGYGYTF.